Below, one TCR beta chain is given with its context. What antigen it recognizes has not been identified. There are no base qualities to consult, and no much larger clone falls within one base. Inclusive of the bounding cysteine and phenylalanine, the CDR3 is 15 residues long. Of the read, only the CDR3 DNA is kept; its 45 bases are in frame from base 1. Here V drops 1 base and J drops 1 base, and the junction holds 3 bases not matched to any gene. The germline V gene specifies SGDLS as CDR1 and YYNGEE as CDR2. This entry belongs to a study of shared clonotypes between healthy human individuals (dated by TCRdb to the early 2020s). Some background on the complete study: The cohort comprised two women and a few men aged 18 to 49 years. For each donor, CD4 naive and CD4 memory were each given three plates, CD8 naive was given two plates, and CD8 memory was given one plate. To estimate repertoire size and how much clonotype sharing occurs between individuals, the study deeply sequenced the blood TCR repertoires of five healthy adults. Different laboratories and diverse techniques were used to prepare libraries and sequence TCR repertoires, to increase sequencing depth and limit assay-specific biases. Per donor, leukapheresis produced somewhere between about 0.9 and 9.5 billion PBMCs.

Healthy HIV-negative adults with no recently reported acute infections or vaccinations were included as donors. All donors were Caucasian adults living in Nashville, Tennessee, USA. CD4+ T cells were enriched by magnetic negative selection, after which naive cells were positively selected on CD45RA and the negative fraction was taken as the memory subset. After blood collection by leukapheresis, PBMCs were isolated using Ficoll-Histopaque density gradient centrifugation and then cryopreserved in the vapor phase of liquid nitrogen. Analytical flow cytometry was used to check the purity and quantity of every magnetically sorted T cell population. Genomic DNA was isolated from every sorted fraction and measured by UV absorbance on a Nanodrop 2000c. Using the deep immunoSEQ assay, TCR CDR3 regions were amplified from genomic DNA by multiplex PCR. Extracted genomic DNA from each cell subset was distributed evenly across all wells of several immunoSEQ 96-well plates, and each plate was treated as a replicate. For sorted subsets, 150 to 250 ng of genomic DNA, equivalent to 25,000 to 30,000 T cell genomes, went into each replicate PCR. Purified libraries were quantified with a Qubit 3.0 fluorometer, sized on a Bioanalyzer 2100, and re-quantified with the KAPA Library Quantification kit. Every immunoSEQ 96-well plate was sequenced on a dedicated single-read 150-cycle Illumina NextSeq 550 flow cell. Processing in the source paper ran as follows. Because the immunoSEQ output included only junctional sequences and no quality scores, the filtering could not be the same as the filtering used for full-length reads. To assign V/J genes and CDR3, sequences were annotated using PyIR, a Python wrapper for IgBLAST v1.9, with IMGT germline references. Reads were removed for weak V/J assignments (E-value above 1e-6), missing CDR3, stop codons, out-of-frame junctions, or ambiguous translated residues. V3J clonotypes were defined as sequences sharing an identical inferred V gene, J gene, and CDR3 amino acid sequence. Percentage overlap between repertoires was calculated by dividing the number of shared unique clonotypes by the size of the smaller repertoire. Repertoire richness was assessed with RTK rarefaction, the Chao1 estimator, and Recon v2.1 estimates of unobserved clonotypes. Generation probabilities for all TCRbeta clonotypes obtained by the gDNA method from a few donors were computed using OLGA. TCRdb obtained this table from immuneACCESS and retained in-frame rearrangements with V and J assigned. These tables miss some clones; where compared with another copy, unresolved V genes account for less than half of the shortfall, and the remainder is unexplained. V, J and clone size derive from that table, while D and trimming were established from the DNA sequence. The sample table contains millions of clones; only one count was recorded for approximately 90% of them. The ten largest account for over 0.12% of the sample.

The paper as a whole reports these results and caveats: Across a few donors, approximately 4.9% of naive CD4, 3% to 4% of naive CD8, 2.3% of memory CD4, and about 0.4% of memory CD8 clonotypes were shared. Compared with non-shared clonotypes, clonotypes shared by all four sorted-subset donors had higher generation probabilities. Sampling was limited to blood, and TCR repertoires in tissue likely differ from TCR repertoires in blood. Even with the large sequencing depth, rarefaction of the sorted-subset datasets indicated that sequencing was incomplete. Larger estimated clonotype richness was generally found for naive subsets than for memory subsets. Because the study included only a small number of donors, the genetic and exposure-history diversity represented was limited. Pairwise subsampling indicated that sequencing depth was expected to affect the degree of clonotype sharing among donors.

The source is a man aged 18 to 29 in good health. The sequenced sample consisted of naive CD4+ T cells sorted from blood. The cell subset or site label here, explained by the study, means: CD45RA+ positively selected. This receptor chain uses TRBV9 and TRBJ2-3; TRBD1 aligns with 7 central bases. Here the CDR3 is given as CASSVLGTGTDTQYF. The sequenced DNA: TGTGCCAGCAGCGTACTGGGGACAGGCACAGATACGCAGTATTTT. Outside the CDR3, residues come from the reference TRBV9 and TRBJ2-3 proteins, so the full variable domain is: DSGVTQTPKHLITATGQRVTLRCSPRSGDLSVYWYQQSLDQGLQFLIQYYNGEERAKGNILERFSAQQFPDLHSELNLSSLELGDSALYFCASSVLGTGTDTQYFGPGTRLTVL.